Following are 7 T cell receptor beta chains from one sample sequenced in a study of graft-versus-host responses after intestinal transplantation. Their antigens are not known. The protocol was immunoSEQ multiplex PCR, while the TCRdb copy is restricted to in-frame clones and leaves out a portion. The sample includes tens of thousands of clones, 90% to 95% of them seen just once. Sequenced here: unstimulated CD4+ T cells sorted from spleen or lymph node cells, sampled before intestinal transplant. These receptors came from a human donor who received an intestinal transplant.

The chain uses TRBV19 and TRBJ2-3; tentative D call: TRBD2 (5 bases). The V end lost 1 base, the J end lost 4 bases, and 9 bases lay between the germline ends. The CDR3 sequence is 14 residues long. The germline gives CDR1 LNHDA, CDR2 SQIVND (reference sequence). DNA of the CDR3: TGTGCCAGTAGTATAGGAGGGATCTCAGATACGCAGTATTTT. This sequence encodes CASSIGGISDTQYF.

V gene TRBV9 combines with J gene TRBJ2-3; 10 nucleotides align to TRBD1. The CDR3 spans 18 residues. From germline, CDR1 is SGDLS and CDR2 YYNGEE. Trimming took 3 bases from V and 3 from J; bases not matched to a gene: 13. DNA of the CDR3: TGTGCCAGCAGCGAGCAACCATCCGGGACAGGGGTAACAGATACGCAGTATTTT. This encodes CASSEQPSGTGVTDTQYF.

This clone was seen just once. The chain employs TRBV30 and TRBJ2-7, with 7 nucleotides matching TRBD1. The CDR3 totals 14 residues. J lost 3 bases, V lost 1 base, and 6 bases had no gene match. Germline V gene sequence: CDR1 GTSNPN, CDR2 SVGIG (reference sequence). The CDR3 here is CAWSGQGYFYEQYF. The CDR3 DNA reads TGTGCCTGGAGTGGACAGGGATATTTCTACGAGCAGTACTTC. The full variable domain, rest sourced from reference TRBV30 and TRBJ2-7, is SQTIHQWPATLVQPVGSPLSLECTVEGTSNPNLYWYRQAAGRGLQLLFYSVGIGQISSEVPQNLSASRPQDRQFILSSKKLLLSDSGFYLCAWSGQGYFYEQYFGPGTRLTVT.

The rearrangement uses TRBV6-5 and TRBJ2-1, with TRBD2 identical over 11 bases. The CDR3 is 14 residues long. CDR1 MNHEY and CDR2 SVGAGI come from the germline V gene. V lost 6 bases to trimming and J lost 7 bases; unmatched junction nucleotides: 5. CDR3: CASSRSGGANEQFF. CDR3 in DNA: TGTGCCAGCAGCCGTAGCGGGGGGGCGAATGAGCAGTTCTTC.

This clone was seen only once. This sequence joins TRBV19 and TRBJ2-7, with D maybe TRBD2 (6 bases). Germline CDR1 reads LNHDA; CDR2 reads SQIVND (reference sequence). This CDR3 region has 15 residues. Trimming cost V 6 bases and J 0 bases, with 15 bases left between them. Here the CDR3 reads CASSPISGSSYEQYF. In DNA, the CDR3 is TGTGCCAGTAGCCCTATTAGCGGAAGCTCCTACGAGCAGTACTTC.

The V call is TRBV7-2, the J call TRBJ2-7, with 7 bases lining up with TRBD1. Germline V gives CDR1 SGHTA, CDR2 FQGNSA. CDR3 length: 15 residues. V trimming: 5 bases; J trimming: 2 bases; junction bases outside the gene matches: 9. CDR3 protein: CASSRYRGQAYEQYF. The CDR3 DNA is TGTGCCAGCAGCCGCTACAGGGGACAAGCCTACGAGCAGTACTTC.

The CDR3 DNA is TGTGCCAGCAGCACGACAGGGCGAGGCAACATTCAGTACTTC. Its translation: CASSTTGRGNIQYF. This sequence joins TRBV7-6 and TRBJ2-4, with 7 bases lining up with TRBD1. The CDR3 length is 14 residues. J lost 7 bases, V lost 5 bases, and 8 bases had no gene match. Germline V gene sequence: CDR1 SGHVS, CDR2 FNYEAQ.